At least ten counts were recorded for the clone carrying this T cell receptor beta chain. Antigen specificity is unknown. Using its own MiXCR run on the multiplex PCR reads, TCRdb lists one record per CDR3 protein. The profile shows 120,000 to 150,000 distinct CDR3 sequences, 30% to 35% of them singletons. These data originate in a study of breast tumors, draining lymph nodes, adjacent tissues. Axillary draining lymph nodes of breast cancer patients supplied the node samples. Points from the study as a whole: Compared with lymph nodes, tumors were less diverse; compared with nontumor tissue, more.

This CDR3 is built from 14 residues. Germline loops: CDR1 SGHRS, CDR2 YFSETQ. V was clipped by 4 bases and J by 3 bases, with 14 bases between them. The rearrangement uses TRBV5-1 and TRBJ2-7, with D uncertain. This clonotype was sampled from a female donor with breast cancer. Some clones in this sample may be carry-over from other donors' samples. What was sequenced was axillary lymph node tissue. The CDR3 loop is CASSVPAENYEQYF. CDR3 bases: TGCGCCAGCAGCGTACCGGCGGAAAACTACGAGCAGTACTTC.